This T cell receptor (beta chain) was sequenced in a study of human T cells and chemical hapten exposure. As for the study in general: Minor pooled library volume differences mainly drove per-sample TCR yield variation. Whole-study findings and limits: DPC sensitization produced no change in TCRs with frequency above 1 in 1000.

In the case of this clonotype: What it binds is unknown.

This CDR3 is 14 amino acids long. V lost 4 bases and J 4 bases, leaving 14 bases between the germline ends. CDR1 and CDR2 (germline): SGHRS, YFSETQ. Using its own MiXCR run on the RACE reads, TCRdb lists one record per CDR3 protein. The repertoire consists of roughly 69,000 distinct CDR3 sequences, with 9% to 12% occurring once and the leading ten covering roughly 7%. Time point noted: patch test 2, 6 weeks after DPC sensitization. As to treatment: therapeutic diphenylcyclopropenone sensitization with weekly scalp DPC. V and J are TRBV5-1 and TRBJ1-2; possible D gene TRBD1, 6 bases. This clonotype was obtained from a woman aged 50 to 60 with alopecia areata. Some clones in this sample may be carry-over from other donors' samples. This specimen consisted of whole blood, obtained in connection with sensitization to the hapten diphenylcyclopropenone (DPC). CDR3 coding DNA: TGCGCCAGCAGCCCCGCACAGGGAGGCTATGGCTACACCTTC. Amino acids: CASSPAQGGYGYTF.